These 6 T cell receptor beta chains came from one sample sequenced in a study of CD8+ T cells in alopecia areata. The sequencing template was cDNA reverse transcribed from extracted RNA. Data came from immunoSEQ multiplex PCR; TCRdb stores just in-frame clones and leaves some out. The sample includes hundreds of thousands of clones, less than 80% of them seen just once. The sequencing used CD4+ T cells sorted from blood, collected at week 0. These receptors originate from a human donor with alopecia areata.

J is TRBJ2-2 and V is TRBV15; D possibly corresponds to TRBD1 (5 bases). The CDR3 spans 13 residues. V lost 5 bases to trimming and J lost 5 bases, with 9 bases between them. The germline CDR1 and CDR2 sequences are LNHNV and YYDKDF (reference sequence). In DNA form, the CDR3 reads TGTGCCACCAGCCTCAGGGAAACCGGGGAGCTGTTTTTT. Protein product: CATSLRETGELFF.

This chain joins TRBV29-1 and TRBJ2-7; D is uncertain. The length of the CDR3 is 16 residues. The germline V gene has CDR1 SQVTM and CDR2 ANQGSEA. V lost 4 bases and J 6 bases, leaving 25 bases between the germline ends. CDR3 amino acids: CSVGVLAGTVMGEQYF. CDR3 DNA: TGCAGCGTTGGGGTTTTGGCAGGAACGGTAATGGGCGAGCAGTACTTC.

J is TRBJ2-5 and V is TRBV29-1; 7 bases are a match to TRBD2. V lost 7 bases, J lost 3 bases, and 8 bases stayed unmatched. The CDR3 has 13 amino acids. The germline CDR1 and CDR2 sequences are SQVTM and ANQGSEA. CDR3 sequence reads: CSESPRGKETQYF. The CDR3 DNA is TGCAGCGAGTCCCCGCGGGGGAAAGAGACCCAGTACTTC.

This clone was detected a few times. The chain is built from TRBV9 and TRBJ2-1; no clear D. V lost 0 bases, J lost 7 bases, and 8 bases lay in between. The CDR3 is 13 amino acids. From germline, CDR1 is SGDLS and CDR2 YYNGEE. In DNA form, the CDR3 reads TGTGCCAGCAGCGTAGAGTTCGGGAATGAGCAGTTCTTC. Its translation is CASSVEFGNEQFF.

CDR3 residues: CASSRLGVDTQYF. The DNA for the CDR3 is TGTGCCAGCAGCCGTCTGGGGGTTGATACGCAGTATTTT. The V and J genes are TRBV5-6 and TRBJ2-3; the D call may be TRBD1 or TRBD2 (5 bases each). Germline V gene data show CDR1 as SGHDT and CDR2 as YYEEEE. The CDR3 is 13 residues long. Trimming stripped 4 bases from V and 6 bases from J, with 12 bases between.

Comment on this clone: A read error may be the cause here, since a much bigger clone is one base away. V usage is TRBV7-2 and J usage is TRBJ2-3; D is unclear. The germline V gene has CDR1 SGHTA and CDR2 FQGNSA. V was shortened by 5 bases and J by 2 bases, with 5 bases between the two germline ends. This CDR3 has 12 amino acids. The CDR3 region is CASSPITDTQYF. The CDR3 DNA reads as TGTGCCAGCAGCCCAATCACAGATACGCAGTATTTT.